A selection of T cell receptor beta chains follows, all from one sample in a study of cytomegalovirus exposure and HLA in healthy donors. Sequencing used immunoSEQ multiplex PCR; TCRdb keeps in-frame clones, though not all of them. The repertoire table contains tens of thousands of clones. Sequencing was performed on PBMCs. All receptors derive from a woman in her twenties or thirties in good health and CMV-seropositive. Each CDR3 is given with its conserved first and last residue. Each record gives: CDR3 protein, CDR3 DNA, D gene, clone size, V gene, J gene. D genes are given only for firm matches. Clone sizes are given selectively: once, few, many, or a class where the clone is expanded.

CASSQALGTSGSLYEQYF	TGCGCCAGCAGCCAAGCTTTGGGGACTAGCGGGAGCCTCTACGAGCAGTACTTC	TRBD2	-	TRBV4-1	TRBJ2-7
CASTPEGTGKDTQYF	TGTGCCAGCACCCCCGAAGGGACAGGGAAAGATACGCAGTATTTT	TRBD1	-	TRBV11-3	TRBJ2-3
CASSAQYTKTYNEQFF	TGTGCCAGTAGTGCCCAATACACTAAAACCTACAATGAGCAGTTCTTC	-	-	TRBV19	TRBJ2-1
CASRDSAGTDTQYF	TGCGCCAGCAGGGATTCTGCAGGGACAGATACGCAGTATTTT	-	-	TRBV5-1	TRBJ2-3
CASSKLSANYGYTF	TGTGCCAGCAGTAAACTATCAGCGAACTATGGCTACACCTTC	-	-	TRBV6-5	TRBJ1-2
CASSPTALYEQYF	TGTGCCAGCAGTCCGACAGCACTATACGAGCAGTACTTC	-	-	TRBV11-2	TRBJ2-7
CASSMDRVYGYTF	TGTGCCAGCAGTATGGACAGAGTCTATGGCTACACCTTC	-	-	TRBV6-5	TRBJ1-2
CASSHWGLTDTQYF	TGTGCCAGCAGCCACTGGGGGCTCACAGATACGCAGTATTTT	-	hyperexpanded	TRBV7-9	TRBJ2-3
CASSRSMIGELFF	TGTGCCAGCAGCCGGAGTATGATCGGGGAGCTGTTTTTT	-	-	TRBV13	TRBJ2-2
CASSEAPGSPYRFF	TGTGCCAGCAGTGAAGCGCCAGGTTCCCCTTATCGGTTTTTT	-	-	TRBV2	TRBJ1-4
CSARTGSETQYF	TGCAGCGCTCGAACAGGGTCGGAGACCCAGTACTTC	-	-	TRBV29-1	TRBJ2-5
CASSEALLRAGYEAFF	TGTGCCAGCAGTGAAGCGCTCCTGAGGGCAGGATATGAAGCTTTCTTT	-	-	TRBV6-1	TRBJ1-1
CASSQDLGLRAFF	TGTGCCAGCAGCCAAGATTTAGGACTTCGGGCTTTCTTT	-	-	TRBV4-2	TRBJ1-1
CAVQGAFDTEAFF	TGTGCCGTACAGGGGGCTTTTGACACTGAAGCTTTCTTT	TRBD1	-	TRBV25-1	TRBJ1-1
CSVKGGYNEQFF	TGCAGCGTTAAGGGAGGCTACAATGAGCAGTTCTTC	-	-	TRBV29-1	TRBJ2-1
CASRRTGGISPLHF	TGTGCCAGTAGGCGGACAGGGGGAATCTCACCCCTCCACTTT	TRBD1	-	TRBV19	TRBJ1-6
CASRDTTYEQYF	TGTGCCAGCCGGGACACAACTTACGAGCAGTACTTC	-	-	TRBV2	TRBJ2-7
CASSLLNSPLHF	TGTGCCAGTAGCCTTCTTAATTCACCCCTCCACTTT	-	-	TRBV19	TRBJ1-6
CASSTGENTEAFF	TGCGCCAGCAGCACAGGGGAGAACACTGAAGCTTTCTTT	TRBD1	-	TRBV5-1	TRBJ1-1
CASSPSGTVYGYTF	TGCGCCAGCAGCCCCTCCGGGACAGTCTATGGCTACACCTTC	TRBD1	-	TRBV5-1	TRBJ1-2
CASSLEGQGGSPLHF	TGTGCCAGCAGCTTGGAGGGCCAAGGAGGTTCACCCCTCCACTTT	-	-	TRBV5-6	TRBJ1-6
CASSSDRGGFNSNQPQHF	TGTGCCAGCAGCTCGGACAGGGGGGGATTCAATAGCAATCAGCCCCAGCATTTT	TRBD1	-	TRBV7-9	TRBJ1-5
CASSPWDSSYEQYF	TGTGCCAGCAGCCCCTGGGACAGCTCCTACGAGCAGTACTTC	TRBD1	-	TRBV7-9	TRBJ2-7
CASTTSTDTQYF	TGTGCCAGCACTACGAGCACAGATACGCAGTATTTT	-	-	TRBV6-6	TRBJ2-3
CASSFGQSQAYEQYF	TGCGCCAGCAGCTTTGGGCAGAGCCAAGCCTACGAGCAGTACTTC	-	-	TRBV5-1	TRBJ2-7
CASSQDFDSYQPQHF	TGTGCCAGCAGCCAAGATTTCGACAGTTATCAGCCCCAGCATTTT	-	-	TRBV4-2	TRBJ1-5
CASRLAGRGRGVEETQYF	TGTGCAAGTCGCTTAGCGGGTCGCGGGAGAGGTGTTGAAGAGACCCAGTACTTC	-	-	TRBV12-2	TRBJ2-5
CASSDSPVDTQYF	TGTGCCAGCAGCGACTCCCCGGTAGATACGCAGTATTTT	-	-	TRBV6-5	TRBJ2-3
CASSVGRYQETQYF	TGTGCCAGCAGCGTAGGCAGGTACCAAGAGACCCAGTACTTC	-	-	TRBV9	TRBJ2-5
CASSLQWQTGYTF	TGTGCCAGCAGTTTACAGTGGCAGACAGGCTACACCTTC	-	-	TRBV27	TRBJ1-2
CAWRGLANTGELFF	TGTGCCTGGAGGGGACTAGCGAACACCGGGGAGCTGTTTTTT	TRBD2	-	TRBV30	TRBJ2-2
CASSWTGGGGANVLTF	TGCGCCAGCAGCTGGACAGGGGGCGGGGGGGCCAACGTCCTGACTTTC	TRBD1	-	TRBV5-1	TRBJ2-6
CASSPVGVSYEQYF	TGTGCCAGCTCTCCGGTAGGGGTCTCCTACGAGCAGTACTTC	-	-	TRBV18	TRBJ2-7
CASSQDLLAGGTTDTQYF	TGTGCCAGCAGCCAAGATTTACTAGCGGGAGGTACCACAGATACGCAGTATTTT	TRBD2	-	TRBV4-2	TRBJ2-3
CASSIVTGTPNTEAFF	TGTGCCAGTAGTATAGTTACCGGGACTCCGAACACTGAAGCTTTCTTT	-	-	TRBV19	TRBJ1-1
CASSSTGQANGYTF	TGTGCCAGCAGCTCCACGGGACAGGCTAATGGCTACACCTTC	TRBD1	-	TRBV5-6	TRBJ1-2
CASSPTGPGLRKLFF	TGTGCCAGCAGTCCGACAGGGCCGGGGTTAAGAAAACTGTTTTTT	TRBD1	-	TRBV28	TRBJ1-4
CASRRLSTDTQYF	TGTGCCAGCAGGCGACTTAGCACAGATACGCAGTATTTT	-	-	TRBV7-9	TRBJ2-3
CASSLIPHRSGNTIYF	TGTGCCAGCAGTTTAATCCCTCACAGATCTGGAAACACCATATATTTT	-	-	TRBV28	TRBJ1-3
CATLGGVGTGELFF	TGTGCCACCCTGGGGGGGGTCGGCACCGGGGAGCTGTTTTTT	TRBD2	-	TRBV28	TRBJ2-2
CASSSPLGGAYEQYF	TGTGCCAGCAGTTCCCCTCTGGGGGGGGCCTACGAGCAGTACTTC	TRBD2	-	TRBV6-6	TRBJ2-7
CASMQQGRRENQYF	TGTGCCAGCATGCAACAGGGGAGGCGAGAGAACCAGTACTTC	-	-	TRBV6-5	TRBJ2-5
CASRDRVYNQPQHF	TGTGCCAGCAGGGACAGGGTCTATAATCAGCCCCAGCATTTT	TRBD1	-	TRBV2	TRBJ1-5
CASSQYVSSYEQYF	TGTGCCAGCAGCCAATACGTCAGTTCCTACGAGCAGTACTTC	-	-	TRBV16	TRBJ2-7
CASSSPRGGETQYF	TGTGCCAGCAGCTCCCCGCGGGGTGGGGAGACCCAGTACTTC	-	-	TRBV9	TRBJ2-5
CAWSKGQVDGDYTF	TGTGCCTGGAGTAAGGGGCAGGTTGATGGTGACTACACCTTC	-	-	TRBV30	TRBJ1-2
CALRVLEQYF	TGTGCACTCAGGGTCCTCGAGCAGTACTTC	-	-	TRBV10-3	TRBJ2-7
CASSISGANYGYTF	TGTGCCAGTAGTATTTCAGGGGCAAACTATGGCTACACCTTC	-	-	TRBV19	TRBJ1-2